The entry below describes one T cell receptor beta chain. Its antigen is not identified. The data derive from a study of T-cell reconstitution after alpha-beta-depleted transplantation in children. The study's findings and limits: Some patients owed their high day-60 TCRbeta diversity to surviving recipient T cells and thymic progenitors. The origin of alpha-beta T cells about two months after transplant was reportedly several hundred expanded graft clones. At one year after transplant, newly produced T cells mostly accounted for T-cell counts and diversity.

For TCRbeta, the library was prepared with unique molecular identifiers. TCRdb itself ran the PCR reads through MiXCR, one entry per CDR3 protein. Here the sample spans 250,000 to 350,000 distinct CDR3 sequences, more than 20% being singletons. Here the sequenced sample was PBMCs, mostly from graft donor cells, taken 180 days after TCRalphabeta/CD19-depleted stem cell transplant. This sequence originates from a male patient aged 10-17 years who had a stem cell transplant for acute lymphoblastic leukemia, so the T cells may come from the graft donor.

The CDR3 sequence is CASSLGRGTKETQYF. DNA for the CDR3: TGTGCCAGCAGCTTGGGTAGGGGAACTAAAGAGACCCAGTACTTC. This rearrangement joins TRBV7-9 to TRBJ2-5, with a possible D match to TRBD1 (5 bases). The V end lost 3 bases, the J end lost 3 bases, and 14 bases lay between the germline ends. Germline CDR1 SEHNR, CDR2 FQNEAQ (reference sequence). The CDR3 extends over 15 amino acids.